Listed below are T cell receptor beta chains from one sample, sequenced in a study of T cell repertoires in cytomegalovirus infection. TCRdb reprocessed the reads with MiXCR, giving one entry per CDR3 protein. The table records 200,000 to 300,000 distinct CDR3 sequences, 9.1% of them present only once. The source material was PBMCs. The source is a human donor in good health (CMV status not recorded). Some clones in this sample may be carry-over from other donors' samples. CDR3s include the opening cysteine and the closing phenylalanine or tryptophan. D genes are given only for firm matches. Clone size is not always given. Where it is, it says once, few, many or a class for expanded clones.

j_call d_call v_call clone_size cdr3_aa cdr3_nt
TRBJ2-2 - TRBV7-2 many CASSHYAVTSYLTGELFF TGTGCCAGCAGCCATTATGCCGTTACTAGTTACCTCACCGGGGAGCTGTTTTTT
TRBJ1-2 TRBD1 TRBV7-2 medium-sized CASSPTGGYGYTF TGTGCCAGCAGCCCCACAGGGGGATACGGCTACACCTTC
TRBJ1-2 - TRBV7-2 many CASSTEGGPGGGYTF TGTGCCAGCAGCACCGAGGGGGGGCCAGGCGGGGGCTACACCTTC
TRBJ2-1 - TRBV7-8 many CASSFRTLSAYNEQFF TGTGCCAGCAGCTTTAGGACCCTTTCTGCCTACAATGAGCAGTTCTTC
TRBJ1-5 - TRBV12-3/TRBV12-4 many CASSLKVMGTLTRDQPQHF TGTGCCAGCAGTTTAAAGGTGATGGGGACCCTCACACGGGATCAGCCCCAGCATTTT
TRBJ2-3 - TRBV28 many CASFPTGTSTDTQYF TGTGCCAGCTTCCCGACCGGGACTAGCACAGATACGCAGTATTTT
TRBJ2-3 TRBD1 TRBV7-3 many CASSLTGLITDTQYF TGTGCCAGCAGCTTGACAGGGTTAATCACAGATACGCAGTATTTT
TRBJ2-7 - TRBV5-1 - CASGSTGRGLGEQYF TGCGCCAGCGGATCGACAGGGAGGGGTTTGGGCGAGCAGTACTTC
TRBJ1-1 - TRBV5-5 - CASSLGGDRVMNTEAFF TGTGCCAGCAGCTTAGGAGGAGACAGAGTTATGAACACTGAAGCTTTCTTT
TRBJ1-2 - TRBV12-5 many CASALDVPYYGYTF TGTGCTAGTGCCCTTGACGTCCCCTACTATGGCTACACCTTC
TRBJ1-2 TRBD1 TRBV7-6 - CASSFSQGGYIF TGTGCCAGCAGCTTTAGCCAAGGGGGCTACATCTTC
TRBJ1-6 - TRBV4-1 many CASSQEPRAGSSYNSPLHF TGCGCCAGCAGCCAAGAACCCCGAGCGGGGAGCTCCTATAATTCACCCCTCCACTTT
TRBJ2-7 - TRBV7-6 - CASSDGSSYEQYF TGTGCCAGCAGCGATGGTTCCTCCTACGAGCAGTACTTC
TRBJ1-2 - TRBV12-3/TRBV12-4 many CASSLDGVNYGYTF TGTGCCAGCAGTTTGGACGGGGTTAACTATGGCTACACCTTC
TRBJ2-2 - TRBV28 many CASSGSQNTGELFF TGTGCCAGCAGTGGGAGCCAAAACACCGGGGAGCTGTTTTTT
TRBJ1-5 - TRBV28 few CASRVSARYNQPQHF TGTGCCAGCCGGGTCAGCGCCAGGTACAATCAGCCCCAGCATTTT
TRBJ2-5 - TRBV7-9 - CASSLSDSWETQYF TGTGCCAGCAGCTTGAGCGACAGTTGGGAGACCCAGTACTTC
TRBJ2-2 TRBD2 TRBV5-5 few CASSLWTSGTGELFF TGTGCCAGCAGCCTATGGACTAGCGGCACCGGGGAGCTGTTTTTT
TRBJ2-3 - TRBV10-3 - CAISETSWTDTQYF TGTGCCATCAGTGAGACTAGTTGGACAGATACGCAGTATTTT